This T cell receptor (beta chain) came from a study of blood T cell repertoires in COVID-19. Profiling relied on immunoSEQ multiplex PCR, and the TCRdb table lists in-frame clones only, not all of them. This table has tens of thousands of clones, around 85% appearing once. The J segment lost 4 bases and the V segment lost 0 bases, leaving 5 bases of the junction unmatched. CDR3 size: 15 residues. Germline V gene data show CDR1 as MNHEY and CDR2 as SVGAGI. The TCR comes from a woman in her 70s with acute or convalescent COVID-19. The material sequenced was peripheral blood. The chain has TRBV6-5 and TRBJ1-1; 7 nucleotides line up with TRBD1. The CDR3 DNA is TGTGCCAGCAGTTACTCAGGGGGCAGGGGCACTGAAGCTTTCTTT. Its translation: CASSYSGGRGTEAFF.